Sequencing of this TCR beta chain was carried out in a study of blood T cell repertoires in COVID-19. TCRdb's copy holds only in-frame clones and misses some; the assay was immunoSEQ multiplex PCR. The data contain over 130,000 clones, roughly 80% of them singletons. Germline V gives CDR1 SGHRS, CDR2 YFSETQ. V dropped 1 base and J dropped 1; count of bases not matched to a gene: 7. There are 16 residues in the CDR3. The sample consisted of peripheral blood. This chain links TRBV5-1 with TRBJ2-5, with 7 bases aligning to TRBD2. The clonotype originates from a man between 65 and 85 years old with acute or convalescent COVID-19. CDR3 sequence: CASSLLGGSIQETQYF. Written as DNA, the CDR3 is TGCGCCAGCAGCTTGCTCGGGGGGAGTATCCAAGAGACCCAGTACTTC.